The 9 T cell receptor beta chains presented below share a single source sample, sequenced in a study of blood T cell repertoires in COVID-19. The assay was immunoSEQ multiplex PCR, and TCRdb's table has in-frame clones only and misses some. Of 150,000 to 200,000 clones in the sample, roughly four fifths were seen once. Input material: peripheral blood. The source is a human donor in a cohort sampled during active COVID-19.

The J gene is TRBJ2-7, the V gene TRBV4-1, with 11 bases that match TRBD2. This CDR3 is built from 18 residues. Germline assignment: CDR1 MGHRA and CDR2 YSYEKL. J was trimmed by 0 bases and V by 3 bases; bases with no gene match: 10. For the CDR3, the DNA is TGCGCCAGCAGCCACGTTCTGGCTAGCGGGGGGCGCTCCTACGAGCAGTACTTC. Protein product: CASSHVLASGGRSYEQYF.

This chain uses TRBV11-2 with TRBJ2-2, with 8 bases fitting TRBD1. J was trimmed by 4 bases and V by 5 bases; bases with no gene match: 6. The CDR3 is 15 residues long. From germline, CDR1 is SGHAT and CDR2 FQNNGV. The CDR3 region is CASSQDRARTGELFF. CDR3 DNA: TGTGCCAGCAGCCAGGACAGGGCCCGCACCGGGGAGCTGTTTTTT.

The chain carries TRBV29-1 and TRBJ2-1; 11 nucleotides agree with TRBD2. This CDR3 region has 14 residues. J lost 10 bases, V lost 3 bases, and 8 bases had no gene match. Germline CDR1 and CDR2: SQVTM and ANQGSEA. The CDR3 coding sequence is TGCAGCGTTGACTTAGCGGGGGGGCCAGGGGAGCAGTTCTTC. Protein: CSVDLAGGPGEQFF.

This clone was recorded at least ten times. The rearrangement uses TRBV20-1 and TRBJ2-7; D is undetermined. V was cut by 3 bases and J by 2 bases, with 11 bases left in between. CDR3 length equals 13 residues. The germline V gene encodes CDR1 DFQATT and CDR2 SNEGSKA (reference sequence). The DNA of the CDR3 is TGCAGTGCTAGTCGGCAGGCAGCCTACGAGCAGTACTTC. This codes for CSASRQAAYEQYF.

The chain joins TRBV28 to TRBJ1-6; D unresolved. The CDR3 is made up of 18 amino acids. CDR1 and CDR2 from the germline V gene are MDHEN and SYDVKM. The V end was cut by 2 bases, the J end by 0 bases, with 14 bases between. CDR3 in DNA: TGTGCCAGCAGTTTAAGCGTTGGAATGGGCTCCTATAATTCACCCCTCCACTTT. Its protein product is CASSLSVGMGSYNSPLHF.

The rearrangement joins TRBV5-1 to TRBJ2-7, with TRBD1 as a possible D gene (6 bases). The CDR3 is 14 amino acids. The V and J ends lost 4 bases and 2 bases respectively, with 13 bases between them. Germline values: CDR1 SGHRS, CDR2 YFSETQ. The CDR3 coding sequence is TGCGCCAGCAGCCTGAGGCAGGGGACCTACGAGCAGTACTTC. Its protein product is CASSLRQGTYEQYF.

This clone was recorded once. The chain combines TRBV7-9 with TRBJ2-5; 9 positions match TRBD2. From germline, CDR1 is SEHNR and CDR2 FQNEAQ (reference sequence). The V segment lost 4 bases and the J segment 5 bases; nucleotides outside the gene matches: 8. This CDR3 comprises 15 residues. CDR3 loop: CASSSSTSGRETQYF. CDR3 coding DNA: TGTGCCAGCAGCTCCAGTACTAGCGGGCGGGAGACCCAGTACTTC.

This chain joins TRBV7-8 and TRBJ2-7; 7 bases map to TRBD1. Unmatched junction bases numbered 14, after V lost 4 bases and J lost 5 bases. The CDR3 runs 16 residues. The germline CDR1 and CDR2 sequences are SGHVS and FQNEAQ. CDR3: CASSSKSRTGWHEQYF. In DNA, the CDR3 is TGTGCCAGCAGCTCCAAATCTAGGACAGGTTGGCACGAGCAGTACTTC.

This rearrangement joins TRBV15 to TRBJ1-1; no clear D gene. The CDR3 is 14 residues long. Germline CDR1 reads LNHNV; CDR2 reads YYDKDF (reference sequence). The V end was cut by 4 bases, the J end by 6 bases, with 15 bases between. In DNA, the CDR3 is TGTGCCACCAGCAAAGACGGACTCCGATCTGAAGCTTTCTTT. This codes for CATSKDGLRSEAFF.